Each of the 24 T cell receptor beta chains below was sequenced from the same sample in a study of blood T cell repertoires in COVID-19. Method: immunoSEQ multiplex PCR; TCRdb's copy keeps in-frame clones and lacks some. This table holds a few hundred thousand clones, 87% found once. Material: peripheral blood. The receptors originated from a man between 18 and 35 years old with active or convalescent COVID-19.

The chain employs TRBV6-2 or TRBV6-3 and TRBJ2-2; 11 nucleotides agree with TRBD2. CDR3 length equals 17 residues. V lost 2 bases, J lost 4 bases, and 6 bases stayed unmatched. The germline V gene has CDR1 MNHEY and CDR2 SVGEGT. CDR3 loop: CASSYDLAGGRTGELFF. CDR3 bases: TGTGCCAGCAGTTACGATCTAGCGGGAGGTCGCACCGGGGAGCTGTTTTTT.

The chain combines TRBV7-9 with TRBJ1-6, with D perhaps matching TRBD1 (6 bases). Per the germline V gene, CDR1 is SEHNR and CDR2 is FQNEAQ (reference sequence). The length of the CDR3 is 15 residues. Trimming took 11 bases from V and 4 from J, leaving 18 bases between them. This chain's CDR3 is CASGAGAAYNSPLHF. In DNA form, the CDR3 reads TGTGCCTCCGGGGCAGGGGCCGCGTATAATTCACCCCTCCACTTT.

This chain uses TRBV6-5 with TRBJ1-5; 7 positions match TRBD1. The CDR3 sequence is 13 residues long. J lost 6 bases, V lost 9 bases, and 8 bases had no gene match. CDR1 MNHEY and CDR2 SVGAGI come from the germline V gene. The CDR3 DNA follows: TGTGCCAGTACAGGGGTGAGGGGTCAGCCCCAGCATTTT. Encoded protein: CASTGVRGQPQHF.

This clone has a single count. This chain uses TRBV9 with TRBJ2-7, with 7 positions matching TRBD1. The CDR3 consists of 14 residues. Germline loops: CDR1 SGDLS, CDR2 YYNGEE. The ends lost 4 bases at V and 3 bases at J; junction bases unmatched: 7. In DNA, the CDR3 is TGTGCCAGCAGCATCGGACAGGATCTCTACGAGCAGTACTTC. It is translated as CASSIGQDLYEQYF.

The rearrangement links TRBV2 to TRBJ1-2; 8 positions match TRBD1. V shed 6 bases, J shed 8 bases, and the junction held 8 bases outside the gene matches. CDR1 is SNHLY and CDR2 is FYNNEI in the germline V gene. CDR3 size: 13 residues. The CDR3 nucleotides are TGTGCCAGCAGCGAACGGACAGGGAAAGGCTACACCTTC. It specifies CASSERTGKGYTF. The whole variable domain, filled in from reference TRBV2 and TRBJ1-2, reads EPEVTQTPSHQVTQMGQEVILRCVPISNHLYFYWYRQILGQKVEFLVSFYNNEISEKSEIFDDQFSVERPDGSNFTLKIRSTKLEDSAMYFCASSERTGKGYTFGSGTRLTVV.

The rearrangement joins TRBV2 to TRBJ2-7, with no clear D. The CDR3 is 14 residues long. Trimming pared 7 bases from V and 3 bases from J, leaving 16 bases between. Germline V gives CDR1 SNHLY, CDR2 FYNNEI. DNA for the CDR3: TGTGCCAGCAAGGCAGACATCACCAACTACGAGCAGTACTTC. It specifies CASKADITNYEQYF.

The CDR3 nucleotides are TGCGCCAGCAGCCCCGGACAGGGGAAAAATTCACCCCTCCACTTT. Translating gives CASSPGQGKNSPLHF. The gene calls are TRBV5-1 and TRBJ1-6, with 9 bases fitting TRBD1. With V trimmed by 4 bases and J by 7 bases, 6 bases remained unmatched. The CDR3 covers 15 residues. CDR1 is SGHRS, CDR2 YFSETQ, per germline. The full variable domain, completed using reference TRBV5-1 and TRBJ1-6, is KAGVTQTPRYLIKTRGQQVTLSCSPISGHRSVSWYQQTPGQGLQFLFEYFSETQRNKGNFPGRFSGRQFSNSRSEMNVSTLELGDSALYLCASSPGQGKNSPLHFGNGTRLTVT.

V usage is TRBV5-4 and J usage is TRBJ1-2; D is unclear. The length of the CDR3 is 12 residues. Trimming cost V 0 bases and J 4 bases, with 4 bases left between them. The germline gives CDR1 SGHNT, CDR2 YYREEE (reference sequence). CDR3 residues: CASSLDSYGYTF. The CDR3 nucleotides are TGTGCCAGCAGCTTGGATAGCTATGGCTACACCTTC.

The chain recombines TRBV28 with TRBJ2-2; no firm D call. The germline V and J ends were trimmed by 6 bases and 4 bases, with 12 bases remaining between them. The CDR3 has 14 residues. From germline, CDR1 is MDHEN and CDR2 SYDVKM. The CDR3 DNA reads TGTGCCAGCAGCCCTCCTCGGGTCACCGGGGAGCTGTTTTTT. This encodes CASSPPRVTGELFF.

The rearrangement uses TRBV11-2 and TRBJ2-1, with TRBD1 as a possible D gene (6 bases). CDR1 is SGHAT and CDR2 is FQNNGV in the germline V gene. The CDR3 is made up of 12 amino acids. Trimming removed 6 bases at V and 6 bases at J, with 9 bases between. CDR3 in amino acids: CASRRGGNEQFF. As DNA, the CDR3 is TGTGCCAGCAGGCGAGGGGGCAATGAGCAGTTCTTC.

This chain uses TRBV11-2 with TRBJ1-2, with D perhaps TRBD1 (6 bases). V was trimmed by 5 bases and J by 8 bases, leaving 21 bases between them. The germline V gene encodes CDR1 SGHAT and CDR2 FQNNGV. The CDR3 totals 15 residues. CDR3 sequence (DNA): TGTGCCAGCAGCAGACCCAACAGGGATCGGGCGGGCTACACCTTC. It specifies CASSRPNRDRAGYTF. The full variable domain, in which reference TRBV11-2 and TRBJ1-2 provide the parts outside the CDR3, is EAGVAQSPRYKIIEKRQSVAFWCNPISGHATLYWYQQILGQGPKLLIQFQNNGVVDDSQLPKDRFSAERLKGVDSTLKIQPAKLEDSAVYLCASSRPNRDRAGYTFGSGTRLTVV.

The gene calls are TRBV29-1 and TRBJ1-2; D call uncertain. The CDR3 length is 14 residues. The V gene's germline CDR1 is SQVTM and CDR2 ANQGSEA. V lost 6 bases and J lost 5, with 19 bases in between. CDR3 coding DNA: TGCAGCGTCCCGGCCAACCCCGGAGGATATGGCTACACCTTC. Protein sequence: CSVPANPGGYGYTF.

As to this clone: The sample carries other DNA sequences with the same CDR3. The chain employs TRBV18 and TRBJ2-5; TRBD2 matches 10 bases. This CDR3 has 14 residues. Germline V CDR1 and CDR2: KGHSH, LQKENI. V lost 3 bases to trimming and J lost 5 bases; unmatched junction nucleotides: 3. CDR3 sequence (DNA): TGTGCCAGCTCACCTAGCGGGGGGCAGGAGACCCAGTACTTC. The encoded protein is CASSPSGGQETQYF.

The rearrangement links TRBV19 to TRBJ1-2; D possibly corresponds to TRBD1 (5 bases). Germline CDR1 LNHDA, CDR2 SQIVND (reference sequence). V was cut by 2 bases and J by 4 bases, with 8 bases left in between. The length of the CDR3 is 13 residues. CDR3 protein: CASSIRQFYGYTF. The DNA for the CDR3 is TGTGCCAGTAGTATAAGACAGTTCTATGGCTACACCTTC.

This chain links TRBV19 with TRBJ1-2; D not resolved. Germline lookup yields CDR1 LNHDA and CDR2 SQIVND (reference sequence). The CDR3 extends over 12 amino acids. Trimming shortened V by 5 bases and J by 8 bases, and 12 bases separated the two germline ends. CDR3 loop: CASSDQSRGYTF. The CDR3 nucleotides read TGTGCCAGTAGTGATCAATCCCGGGGCTACACCTTC.

The chain has TRBV4-3 and TRBJ2-2; 14 bases align to TRBD2. Germline trimming cut 2 bases from V and 0 bases from J; bases unmatched to any gene: 2. The CDR3 runs to 18 residues. Germline V gene lookup returns CDR1 LGHNA and CDR2 YSLEER. The CDR3 coding sequence is TGCGCCAGCAGCCAAAAGACTAGCGGGGGGGCGAACACCGGGGAGCTGTTTTTT. Amino acid sequence: CASSQKTSGGANTGELFF.

The chain uses TRBV6-6 and TRBJ2-7; 11 nucleotides match TRBD1. V dropped 5 bases and J dropped 11; count of bases not matched to a gene: 2. The CDR3 has 11 residues. CDR1 and CDR2 (germline): MNHNY, SVGAGI (reference sequence). CDR3 nucleotides: TGTGCCAGCAGTCCGGGACAGGGGGAGTACTTC. Its translation: CASSPGQGEYF.

This sequence joins TRBV28 and TRBJ2-2; 7 positions match TRBD2. The CDR3 is made up of 15 amino acids. J lost 2 bases, V lost 6 bases, and 6 bases had no gene match. Germline assignment: CDR1 MDHEN and CDR2 SYDVKM. The CDR3: CASRTLAANTGELFF. As DNA, the CDR3 is TGTGCCAGCAGAACTCTAGCGGCTAACACCGGGGAGCTGTTTTTT.

The chain combines TRBV11-2 with TRBJ2-1; 8 bases agree with TRBD2. Germline values: CDR1 SGHAT, CDR2 FQNNGV. Unmatched junction bases numbered 4, after V lost 2 bases and J lost 4 bases. This CDR3 contains 15 residues. The CDR3 loop is CASSLSTSGYNEQFF. CDR3 bases: TGTGCCAGCAGCTTAAGCACTAGCGGATACAATGAGCAGTTCTTC.

This chain's CDR3 is CASSFGGSREQYF. In DNA, the CDR3 is TGTGCCAGCAGTTTCGGCGGGAGCCGCGAGCAGTACTTC. This rearrangement joins TRBV27 to TRBJ2-7, with 7 bases lining up with TRBD2. The CDR3 is 13 residues long. V shed 3 bases and J 6 bases; nucleotides not matched to a gene: 5. CDR1 is MNHEY, CDR2 SMNVEV, per germline (reference sequence).

J is TRBJ2-1 and V is TRBV20-1; the match to TRBD2 covers 8 bases. Looked up from germline, CDR1 is DFQATT and CDR2 is SNEGSKA (reference sequence). The CDR3 sequence is 16 residues long. V trimming: 3 bases; J trimming: 2 bases; junction bases outside the gene matches: 9. The CDR3 protein is CSASFQRELAYNEQFF. The CDR3 nucleotides read TGCAGTGCTAGTTTCCAGCGGGAGTTGGCCTACAATGAGCAGTTCTTC.

The V call is TRBV6-2 or TRBV6-3, the J call TRBJ1-5; D is ambiguous. The CDR3 is 16 residues long. Looked up from germline, CDR1 is MNHEY and CDR2 is SVGEGT. V was cut by 6 bases and J by 0 bases, with 15 bases left in between. The chain's CDR3 is CASSSWEANSNQPQHF. The CDR3 DNA reads as TGTGCCAGCAGCTCCTGGGAGGCAAATAGCAATCAGCCCCAGCATTTT.

The chain couples TRBV28 to TRBJ1-5; D gene unclear. The CDR3 is 15 amino acids. V was cut by 3 bases and J by 2 bases, with 11 bases left in between. Germline-derived CDR1 and CDR2 are MDHEN and SYDVKM. CDR3 loop: CASSLRARRNQPQHF. The CDR3 DNA reads TGTGCCAGCAGTTTGAGGGCCCGACGCAATCAGCCCCAGCATTTT.

The chain is built from TRBV6-5 and TRBJ2-7, with 7 bases aligning to TRBD1. J gave up 0 bases and V 10 bases, and 6 bases lay outside the gene matches. This CDR3 contains 13 residues. Per the germline V gene, CDR1 is MNHEY and CDR2 is SVGAGI. The CDR3 DNA reads as TGTGCCACCGGACAGGTGACCTCCTACGAGCAGTACTTC. Its translation is CATGQVTSYEQYF.